The T cell receptor (beta chain) under discussion was sequenced for a study of beta chain features in type 1 diabetes. Study outcomes and limitations: Shorter templates might be favored by PCR, equally in patients and controls.

In its sample, this clone was seen a few times. The target antigen is unknown. Reverse transcribing all isolated RNA meant expressed TCRB transcripts were sequenced. Some clones are missing from TCRdb's copy, which holds only in-frame ones; the method was immunoSEQ multiplex PCR. The sample gives 350,000 to 450,000 clones, about 15% of which show up once; about 0.019% is in the top ten. The CDR3 runs to 11 residues. The V end was cut by 6 bases, the J end by 5 bases, with 7 bases between. Per the germline V gene, CDR1 is KGHSH and CDR2 is LQKENI. The sample consisted of naive CD4+ T cells from blood. The chain is built from TRBV18 and TRBJ2-5; D gene unclear. The origin of this receptor is a young woman in good health. CDR3 region: CASSERETQYF. CDR3 bases: TGTGCCAGCTCCGAACGGGAGACCCAGTACTTC.